This T cell receptor beta chain was recorded in a study of prognosis after radiotherapy for stage I lung cancer. In its sample, this clonotype was seen a few times. The germline gives CDR1 MNHEY, CDR2 SVGEGT. The CDR3 runs to 13 residues. V was clipped by 6 bases and J by 3 bases, with 11 bases between them. The authors amplified TCR beta CDR3 from genomic DNA using two-round multiplex PCR. With primers specific to each TRBV and TRBJ gene, the first-round PCR was performed. TCRdb analysed the multiplex PCR reads with MiXCR anew, one entry per CDR3 protein. The data show 51,000 or so distinct CDR3 sequences, 30% to 35% seen once.

This clonotype was sampled from a donor over 45 with non-small cell lung cancer. Sequences were derived from PBMCs, sampled before or after stereotactic body radiation therapy (not recorded which). This chain links TRBV6-2 or TRBV6-3 with TRBJ1-2; a possible D gene is TRBD1 (5 bases). The CDR3 DNA reads as TGTGCCAGCAGCACTCGGGGGGACTATGGCTACACCTTC. It is translated as CASSTRGDYGYTF.